The T cell receptor beta chain described here comes from a study of cytomegalovirus exposure and HLA in healthy donors. Clones were read by immunoSEQ multiplex PCR, and TCRdb kept only the in-frame ones, dropping some. The sample includes some 320,000 clones, around 90% of them seen just once. The germline V gene has CDR1 SGHDT and CDR2 YYEEEE. The CDR3 extends over 14 amino acids. Trimming cost V 2 bases and J 3 bases; bases outside gene matches: 4. The chain combines TRBV5-6 with TRBJ2-5; 7 nucleotides match TRBD2. The TCR was taken from a woman between 25 and 40 years old in good health and CMV-seropositive. The sample was PBMCs. The CDR3 nucleotides read TGTGCCAGCAGCTTTCGGACTAGGGAAGAGACCCAGTACTTC. This translates into CASSFRTREETQYF.